This passage covers 14 T cell receptor beta chains from one sample sequenced in a study of T cells expressing NK-cell markers. With the 5' RACE reads reprocessed, TCRdb shows one record per CDR3 protein and no DNA. The listing contains about 450,000 distinct CDR3 sequences. The sample taken for sequencing was blood T cells: a sorted CD56 or NKG2C T cell subset, CD4+ or CD8+ T cells, or bulk PBMC T cells (not recorded which). The receptors originated from a woman between 18 and 70 years old in good health.

The rearrangement uses TRBV29-1 and TRBJ1-5; there is no DNA to check the TCRdb D call of TRBD1. The CDR3 totals 14 residues. The germline V gene has CDR1 SQVTM and CDR2 ANQGSEA. The CDR3 loop reads CSVRDRPGSQPQHF.

This sequence joins TRBV12-3 or TRBV12-4 and TRBJ1-2; the D call of TRBD1 rests on TCRdb alone, since no DNA is present to check it. This CDR3 comprises 14 residues. CDR3 residues: CASSFGPIRYGYTF.

The chain recombines TRBV5-1 with TRBJ2-3; TCRdb names TRBD1, which stays unverified in the absence of DNA. Germline V CDR1 and CDR2: SGHRS, YFSETQ. The CDR3 length is 16 residues. CDR3 protein: CASSLAGGVKTDTQYF.

This sequence joins TRBV4-2 and TRBJ2-2; TCRdb proposes TRBD2, but this gene call is untestable without DNA. CDR1 and CDR2 (germline): LGHNA, YNFKEQ. The length of the CDR3 is 13 residues. The CDR3 here is CASSWGAAGELFF.

The V call is TRBV9, the J call TRBJ2-1; TCRdb reports TRBD2, a call that lacks DNA to check it against. The CDR3 length is 15 residues. Germline-derived CDR1 and CDR2 are SGDLS and YYNGEE. The CDR3 reads CASSPGTTPNNEQFF.

This sequence joins TRBV9 and TRBJ2-1; TCRdb's D gene call, TRBD1, goes unchecked for lack of DNA. CDR3 size: 15 residues. CDR1 and CDR2 from the germline V gene are SGDLS and YYNGEE. The CDR3: CASSVGDNPYNEQFF.

This rearrangement joins TRBV6-1 to TRBJ2-7; TCRdb outputs TRBD1, but without DNA this stays unchecked. The CDR3 runs 15 residues. Germline values: CDR1 MNHNS, CDR2 SASEGT. The CDR3 here is CASSFGGLGTYEQYF.

J is TRBJ1-1 and V is TRBV19; checking the TCRdb D call of TRBD1 is not possible without DNA. CDR3 length equals 16 residues. Germline V CDR1 and CDR2: LNHDA, SQIVND (reference sequence). CDR3 residues: CASSTRRGKYNTEALF.

The V call is TRBV20-1, the J call TRBJ1-5; TCRdb returns TRBD1, unconfirmable since there is no DNA. The CDR3 has 15 residues. CDR1 is DFQATT, CDR2 SNEGSKA, per germline (reference sequence). CDR3 sequence reads: CSARDRDRGGQPQHF.

V and J are TRBV11-2 and TRBJ2-6; the D call of TRBD2 rests on TCRdb alone, since no DNA is present to check it. Germline CDR1 is SGHAT and CDR2 is FQNNGV. This CDR3 is built from 20 residues. The CDR3 sequence is CASSPGLPGLAGAGANVLTF.

CDR3 sequence reads: CASSLTLSGEAFF. The chain employs TRBV28 and TRBJ1-1; TCRdb's D call, TRBD1, is unchecked because there is no DNA. There are 13 residues in the CDR3. Germline assignment: CDR1 MDHEN and CDR2 SYDVKM. Full variable domain (missing parts from reference TRBV28 and TRBJ1-1): DVKVTQSSRYLVKRTGEKVFLECVQDMDHENMFWYRQDPGLGLRLIYFSYDVKMKEKGDIPEGYSVSREKKERFSLILESASTNQTSMYLCASSLTLSGEAFFGQGTRLTVV.

The chain combines TRBV9 with TRBJ1-5; no DNA is available, so the TRBD1 call from TCRdb remains unchecked. The CDR3 spans 13 residues. From germline, CDR1 is SGDLS and CDR2 YYNGEE. CDR3 amino acids: CASSATPGQPQHF.

The chain has TRBV6-2 or TRBV6-3 and TRBJ1-5; TCRdb names TRBD1, which stays unverified in the absence of DNA. This CDR3 is 15 amino acids long. Germline V gene data show CDR1 as MNHEY and CDR2 as SVGEGT. CDR3 sequence: CASNSPTDSNQPQHF.

This rearrangement joins TRBV9 to TRBJ1-1; TCRdb selects TRBD1, and the lack of DNA leaves this call unchecked. The CDR3 is made up of 15 amino acids. Germline V gene data show CDR1 as SGDLS and CDR2 as YYNGEE. The CDR3 loop reads CASSETPGPGAEAFF.